This T cell receptor (beta chain) is drawn from a study of blood T cell repertoires in COVID-19. Study-wide background: T cells, B-cell-depleted T cells, or PBMCs provided the cDNA or gDNA that served as material.

Using immunoSEQ multiplex PCR, the repertoire was profiled, and TCRdb retains in-frame clones only, with some absent. This sample has 230,000 or so clones, with around 89% found just once. Trimming removed 1 base at V and 3 bases at J, with 12 bases between. The CDR3 length is 15 residues. From germline, CDR1 is MGHRA and CDR2 YSYEKL. Sequencing was done on a sample of PBMCs or T cells enriched from blood (not recorded which). The origin of this receptor is a woman in her thirties who had recovered from COVID-19. This sequence joins TRBV4-1 and TRBJ2-5; the D gene is possibly TRBD1 (5 bases). The CDR3 is CASSQVLAGKETQYF. The CDR3 bases are TGCGCCAGCAGCCAAGTTTTGGCAGGGAAAGAGACCCAGTACTTC.